This TCR beta chain was identified in a study of post-analysis software for immune sequencing data. Turning to this clonotype: Its antigen is not identified.

Libraries were made from TCR beta cDNA, and they carried unique molecular identifiers. Roughly 500,000 cDNA molecules were recovered from an input of about 1 to 10 million T cells. TCRdb passed the PCR reads through MiXCR, listing each CDR3 protein once. The sample has around 710,000 distinct CDR3 sequences; around 46% are singletons. In germline, CDR1 is SQVTM, CDR2 ANQGSEA. This CDR3 is built from 14 residues. Trimming removed 4 bases from V and 2 bases from J; junction bases left unmatched: 4. Findings and limits, study-wide: Roughly five TRBV segments were more frequent in patients than controls; TRBV5-6, TRBV5-1 and TRBV20-1 belonged to this group. Under the F measure, samples that were prepared in one batch clustered strongly together.

This clonotype was obtained from a girl aged 5-17 years with multiple sclerosis. This chain uses TRBV29-1 with TRBJ2-1; 8 bases are shared with TRBD1. The sample taken for sequencing was blood. In nucleotides, the CDR3 is TGCAGCGTTGGCCGGACAGGGCCCTACAATGAGCAGTTCTTC. This gives the protein CSVGRTGPYNEQFF.